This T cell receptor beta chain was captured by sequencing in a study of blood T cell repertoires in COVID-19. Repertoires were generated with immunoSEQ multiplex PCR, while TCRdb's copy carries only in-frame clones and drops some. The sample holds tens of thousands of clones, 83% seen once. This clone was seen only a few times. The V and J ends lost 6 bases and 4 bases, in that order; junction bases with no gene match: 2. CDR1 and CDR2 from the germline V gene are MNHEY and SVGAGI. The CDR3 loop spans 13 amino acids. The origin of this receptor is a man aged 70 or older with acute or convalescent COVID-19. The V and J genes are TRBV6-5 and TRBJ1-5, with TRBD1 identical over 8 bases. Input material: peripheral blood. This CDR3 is CASSRDRNQPQHF. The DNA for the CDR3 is TGTGCCAGCAGCAGGGACAGGAATCAGCCCCAGCATTTT.